The 6 T cell receptor beta chains below all came from one sample that was sequenced in a study of blood T cell repertoires in COVID-19. Clones were sequenced by immunoSEQ multiplex PCR, and TCRdb holds only the in-frame ones, with some missing. The top ten hold about 1.8% of the sample, which has more than 200,000 clones, around 80% seen once. The sample consisted of PBMCs or T cells enriched from blood (not recorded which). The receptors were gathered from a man in his 60s who had recovered from COVID-19.

V is TRBV29-1 and J is TRBJ1-1, with D maybe TRBD1 (5 bases). Germline CDR1 is SQVTM and CDR2 is ANQGSEA. The V end lost 5 bases, the J end lost 5 bases, and 9 bases lay between the germline ends. The CDR3 totals 11 residues. CDR3 nucleotide sequence: TGCAGCGTTTACAAGGGGACTGAAGCTTTCTTT. Translating it yields CSVYKGTEAFF.

The gene calls are TRBV7-2 and TRBJ1-4; D is possibly TRBD1 (5 bases). The V end was cut by 4 bases, the J end by 0 bases, with 9 bases between. CDR3 size: 15 residues. Germline assignment: CDR1 SGHTA and CDR2 FQGNSA. The CDR3 loop reads CASSSTVATNEKLFF. The DNA of the CDR3 is TGTGCCAGCAGCTCGACAGTAGCAACTAATGAAAAACTGTTTTTT. The entire variable domain, with the rest obtained from reference TRBV7-2 and TRBJ1-4, is as follows: GAGVSQSPSNKVTEKGKDVELRCDPISGHTALYWYRQSLGQGLEFLIYFQGNSAPDKSGLPSDRFSAERTGGSVSTLTIQRTQQEDSAVYLCASSSTVATNEKLFFGSGTQLSVL.

This sequence joins TRBV19 and TRBJ1-5; 8 nucleotides agree with TRBD1. The CDR3 sequence is 17 residues long. Germline V gene lookup returns CDR1 LNHDA and CDR2 SQIVND (reference sequence). The J segment lost 3 bases and the V segment lost 0 bases, leaving 7 bases of the junction unmatched. The CDR3 spells CASSIDRAGGINQPQHF. For the CDR3, the DNA is TGTGCCAGTAGTATAGATCGGGCAGGGGGCATCAATCAGCCCCAGCATTTT.

The J gene is TRBJ2-5, the V gene TRBV27; 10 bases align to TRBD2. Per the germline V gene, CDR1 is MNHEY and CDR2 is SMNVEV (reference sequence). With V trimmed by 2 bases and J by 6 bases, 6 bases remained unmatched. CDR3 size: 15 residues. Here the CDR3 reads CASSLGVSGGKTQYF. The CDR3 DNA follows: TGTGCCAGCAGTTTAGGGGTTAGCGGGGGGAAGACCCAGTACTTC.

The chain combines TRBV30 with TRBJ1-2; the match to TRBD1 covers 7 bases. With V trimmed by 0 bases and J by 2 bases, 6 bases remained unmatched. Germline-derived CDR1 and CDR2 are GTSNPN and SVGIG (reference sequence). This CDR3 spans 15 amino acids. CDR3 loop: CAWSVAQQGNYGYTF. In DNA form, the CDR3 reads TGTGCCTGGAGTGTGGCCCAACAGGGGAACTATGGCTACACCTTC.

This clone was seen only once. V and J are TRBV9 and TRBJ1-4; 8 bases agree with TRBD1. CDR1 and CDR2 (germline): SGDLS, YYNGEE. Trimming at V came to 0 bases and at J to 7 bases, leaving 2 bases not matched to a gene. The CDR3 is made up of 14 amino acids. The CDR3 bases are TGTGCCAGCAGCGTAGGGACAGGGAGTGAAAAACTGTTTTTT. It encodes CASSVGTGSEKLFF.